The entry that follows covers one T cell receptor beta chain sequence. The data were obtained in a study of blood T cell repertoires in COVID-19. Across the study: COVID-19 samples, acute and convalescent, were from the United States, Italy and Spain. The analysed material was cDNA or gDNA that came from T cells, B-cell-depleted T cells, or PBMCs.

Authors' analysis steps: Cell counts per sample came from amplifying reference gene primers. The method was immunoSEQ multiplex PCR; TCRdb's version includes in-frame clones alone and lacks a portion of them. V, J and clone size are those of that table, while D and trimming were read from the DNA. This table has under 300,000 clones, roughly 86% appearing once. The CDR3 covers 14 residues. Losses at the gene ends were 6 bases for V and 3 bases for J; bases not matched to a gene: 8. Germline lookup yields CDR1 MDHEN and CDR2 SYDVKM. The source is a man aged 80 or over with acute or convalescent COVID-19. V gene TRBV28 combines with J gene TRBJ2-7, with 7 bases matching TRBD1. What was sequenced was peripheral blood. The CDR3: CASRPGQPLYEQYF. CDR3 nucleotide sequence: TGTGCCAGCAGACCGGGACAGCCTCTCTACGAGCAGTACTTC.